Below, 21 T cell receptor beta chains from the same sample are listed, as sequenced in a study of long-term antiretroviral therapy in people with HIV. Investigators performed immunoSEQ version v3.0 at survey level. Generated by immunoSEQ multiplex PCR, the TCRdb table keeps only in-frame clones and is missing some. The data show tens of thousands of clones, roughly 79% seen once. The source material was unsorted PBMCs, sampled 0.1 years before starting antiretroviral therapy. All receptors derive from a man in his forties with HIV.

This clone has only a few counts. The chain employs TRBV9 and TRBJ2-7; D is possibly TRBD1 (6 bases). CDR3 length: 14 amino acids. Trimming pared 2 bases from V and 0 bases from J, leaving 9 bases between. In germline, CDR1 is SGDLS, CDR2 YYNGEE. CDR3 coding DNA: TGTGCCAGCAGCGTCCAGGGGACCTCCTACGAGCAGTACTTC. Protein: CASSVQGTSYEQYF.

The genes are TRBV5-5 and TRBJ2-1; the D gene could be TRBD1 or TRBD2 (7 bases each). Between the trimmed V and J ends, which lost 4 bases and 4 bases, there was a span of 12 bases. The CDR3 contains 14 residues. CDR1 and CDR2 from the germline V gene are SGHKS and YYEKEE (reference sequence). CDR3 amino acids: CASSGRGPYNEQFF. DNA of the CDR3: TGTGCCAGCAGCGGGAGGGGGCCTTACAATGAGCAGTTCTTC.

This clone occurred a few times. The chain combines TRBV7-9 with TRBJ1-6, with D perhaps TRBD1 (6 bases). This CDR3 is 14 amino acids long. The V end lost 6 bases, the J end lost 8 bases, and 14 bases lay between the germline ends. CDR1 is SEHNR and CDR2 is FQNEAQ in the germline V gene (reference sequence). As DNA, the CDR3 is TGTGCCAGCAGTTCGCAGGGGTGGCATTCACCCCTCCACTTT. It specifies CASSSQGWHSPLHF.

The chain carries TRBV19 and TRBJ1-1, with a tentative D call TRBD1 (5 bases). Germline values: CDR1 LNHDA, CDR2 SQIVND (reference sequence). The CDR3 is 14 residues long. Trimming took off 6 bases at V and 0 bases at J, with 11 bases between the two ends. DNA of the CDR3: TGTGCCAGTAGAGGGGCGGGCCTGAACACTGAAGCTTTCTTT. Translated, it gives CASRGAGLNTEAFF.

V usage is TRBV18 and J usage is TRBJ2-3, with D hard to call. The CDR3 spans 13 residues. Germline CDR1 KGHSH, CDR2 LQKENI. Between the trimmed V and J ends, which lost 5 bases and 0 bases, there was a span of 6 bases. The CDR3 DNA reads as TGTGCCAGCTCATTAGACAGCACAGATACGCAGTATTTT. Translating it yields CASSLDSTDTQYF. The whole variable domain, remainder taken from reference TRBV18 and TRBJ2-3, is NAGVMQNPRHLVRRRGQEARLRCSPMKGHSHVYWYRQLPEEGLKFMVYLQKENIIDESGMPKERFSAEFPKEGPSILRIQQVVRGDSAAYFCASSLDSTDTQYFGPGTRLTVL.

This chain uses TRBV25-1 with TRBJ1-1, with 9 bases identical to TRBD1. The germline CDR1 and CDR2 sequences are MGHDK and SYGVNS. The CDR3 totals 16 residues. The V segment lost 2 bases and the J segment 0 bases; nucleotides outside the gene matches: 4. The DNA for the CDR3 is TGTGCCAGCAGTGAACCAGGGACAGGGATGAACACTGAAGCTTTCTTT. As protein: CASSEPGTGMNTEAFF.

The chain is built from TRBV9 and TRBJ1-5; D may be TRBD1 (5 bases). The CDR3 has 14 residues. The V gene lost 1 base and the J gene lost 2 bases, with 7 bases spanning the gap. The germline CDR1 and CDR2 sequences are SGDLS and YYNGEE. CDR3 sequence reads: CASSVWGGNQPQHF. The DNA of the CDR3 is TGTGCCAGCAGCGTATGGGGGGGCAATCAGCCCCAGCATTTT.

The chain carries TRBV7-9 and TRBJ2-7; tentative D call: TRBD1 (5 bases). V was shortened by 3 bases and J by 5 bases, with 14 bases between the two germline ends. CDR3 length equals 14 residues. CDR1 and CDR2 from the germline V gene are SEHNR and FQNEAQ (reference sequence). This chain's CDR3 is CASSLSTGRDEQYF. In DNA, the CDR3 is TGTGCCAGCAGCTTGAGTACAGGAAGGGACGAGCAGTACTTC.

This chain uses TRBV7-9 with TRBJ2-5, with 11 bases identical to TRBD2. The junction had 7 bases not matched to a gene; V was cut back by 4 bases and J by 3 bases. The CDR3 sequence is 16 residues long. In germline, CDR1 is SEHNR, CDR2 FQNEAQ (reference sequence). The CDR3 sequence is CASSSLAGGPEETQYF. The DNA of the CDR3 is TGTGCCAGCAGCTCATTAGCGGGAGGGCCCGAAGAGACCCAGTACTTC. Looking up the rest from reference TRBV7-9 and TRBJ2-5 gives the full variable domain: DTGVSQNPRHKITKRGQNVTFRCDPISEHNRLYWYRQTLGQGPEFLTYFQNEAQLEKSRLLSDRFSAERPKGSFSTLEIQRTEQGDSAMYLCASSSLAGGPEETQYFGPGTRLLVL.

The chain recombines TRBV6-4 with TRBJ2-7, with 16 nucleotides matching TRBD2. Trimming removed 8 bases from V and 6 bases from J; junction bases left unmatched: 13. CDR3 length: 17 amino acids. Looked up from germline, CDR1 is MRHNA and CDR2 is SNTAGT. The CDR3 DNA reads TGTGCCAGCGTAACCAAAGGGACTAGCGGGAGGGCGATCGAGCAGTACTTC. It yields the protein CASVTKGTSGRAIEQYF.

The chain uses TRBV11-2 and TRBJ2-1; the D is unclear. V dropped 1 base and J dropped 1 base, with 8 bases sitting between them. The CDR3 runs to 15 residues. Germline V gives CDR1 SGHAT, CDR2 FQNNGV. The CDR3, as DNA: TGTGCCAGCAGCTTAGGAGCAGGTTCCTACAATGAGCAGTTCTTC. Amino acid sequence: CASSLGAGSYNEQFF.

The chain joins TRBV28 to TRBJ2-1; 11 nucleotides line up with TRBD2. The CDR3 runs to 14 residues. CDR1 and CDR2 (germline): MDHEN, SYDVKM. The J segment lost 8 bases and the V segment lost 5 bases, leaving 5 bases of the junction unmatched. The DNA for the CDR3 is TGTGCCAGCAGTATTAGCGGGAGGGCCCATGAGCAGTTCTTC. Residues: CASSISGRAHEQFF. The full variable domain, its missing parts supplied by reference TRBV28 and TRBJ2-1, is DVKVTQSSRYLVKRTGEKVFLECVQDMDHENMFWYRQDPGLGLRLIYFSYDVKMKEKGDIPEGYSVSREKKERFSLILESASTNQTSMYLCASSISGRAHEQFFGPGTRLTVL.

This chain connects TRBV6-1 to TRBJ1-1, with unresolved D. Trimming removed 4 bases from V and 5 bases from J, with 14 bases in between. Germline CDR1 reads MNHNS; CDR2 reads SASEGT. The length of the CDR3 is 14 residues. CDR3 nucleotides: TGTGCCAGCAGTGCCCTCGAGGGAACAACTGAAGCTTTCTTT. Encoded protein: CASSALEGTTEAFF.

The rearrangement joins TRBV7-2 to TRBJ2-5; 10 bases agree with TRBD1. Germline-derived CDR1 and CDR2 are SGHTA and FQGNSA. V lost 5 bases to trimming and J lost 7 bases; unmatched junction nucleotides: 16. The CDR3 extends over 17 amino acids. The CDR3 nucleotides are TGTGCCAGCAGCCTAACCGGGACAGGGGACCTCATGGGGACCCAGTACTTC. This codes for CASSLTGTGDLMGTQYF.

In DNA, the CDR3 is TGTGCCAGCTCAGCTGGTCCGAGCGGGAGTAGCGATACGCAGTATTTT. This encodes CASSAGPSGSSDTQYF. The chain couples TRBV18 to TRBJ2-3, with 8 bases identical to TRBD2. Germline V CDR1 and CDR2: KGHSH, LQKENI. This CDR3 contains 16 residues. J lost 6 bases, V lost 5 bases, and 13 bases had no gene match.

This clone was counted a few times. The chain carries TRBV5-6 and TRBJ1-3; D gene ambiguous. Germline V CDR1 and CDR2: SGHDT, YYEEEE. The CDR3 length is 16 residues. Trimming left V 4 bases short and J 0 bases short, with 14 bases between. The CDR3 sequence is CASSPPGRTSGNTIYF. CDR3 nucleotides: TGTGCCAGCAGCCCTCCCGGGAGGACCTCTGGAAACACCATATATTTT.

The gene calls are TRBV14 and TRBJ2-1; a possible D gene is TRBD1 (5 bases). V lost 2 bases and J 4 bases, leaving 6 bases between the germline ends. Germline V lookup: CDR1 SGHDN, CDR2 FVKESK. The CDR3 contains 13 residues. The CDR3 region has the DNA TGTGCCAGCAGCCAACAGGGATACAATGAGCAGTTCTTC. Its translation is CASSQQGYNEQFF. The full variable domain, rest sourced from reference TRBV14 and TRBJ2-1, is EAGVTQFPSHSVIEKGQTVTLRCDPISGHDNLYWYRRVMGKEIKFLLHFVKESKQDESGMPNNRFLAERTGGTYSTLKVQPAELEDSGVYFCASSQQGYNEQFFGPGTRLTVL.

This chain joins TRBV27 and TRBJ2-7; no firm D call. Trimming removed 5 bases from V and 1 base from J, with 15 bases in between. The CDR3 totals 15 residues. The germline V gene has CDR1 MNHEY and CDR2 SMNVEV (reference sequence). The CDR3 is CASSREAASSYEQYF. CDR3 nucleotides: TGTGCCAGCAGTCGCGAAGCCGCCAGTTCCTACGAGCAGTACTTC.

This clone was detected only once. The chain recombines TRBV6-5 with TRBJ1-4; D not resolved. The CDR3 is 13 amino acids. Trimming removed 0 bases at V and 6 bases at J, with 5 bases between. Per germline, CDR1 MNHEY and CDR2 SVGAGI. The CDR3 is CASSYSSDEKLFF. The CDR3 nucleotides read TGTGCCAGCAGTTACTCGAGCGATGAAAAACTGTTTTTT.

This chain connects TRBV20-1 to TRBJ1-1; D gene uncertain. The CDR3 length is 10 residues. The V gene lost 8 bases and the J gene lost 3 bases, with 7 bases spanning the gap. CDR1 is DFQATT, CDR2 SNEGSKA, per germline (reference sequence). CDR3 loop: CSPPDTEAFF. In nucleotides, the CDR3 is TGCAGTCCTCCGGACACTGAAGCTTTCTTT.

The CDR3 coding sequence is TGTGCCAGCAGCCCTTCAGGGACAGAGACCCAGTACTTC. It translates to CASSPSGTETQYF. The V gene is TRBV5-8, the J gene TRBJ2-5; D may be TRBD1 or TRBD2 (5 bases each). Germline V lookup: CDR1 SGHTS, CDR2 YDEGEE. This CDR3 has 13 amino acids. The V end was cut by 4 bases, the J end by 4 bases, with 11 bases between.